Below are 22 T cell receptor beta chains sequenced from a single sample in a study of cytomegalovirus exposure and HLA in healthy donors. Produced via immunoSEQ multiplex PCR; TCRdb's table is partial and in-frame only. The sample includes 300,000 or so clones, 88% of them seen just once. Specimen: PBMCs. Every receptor here comes from a man aged 25 to 45 in good health and CMV-seronegative.

The chain uses TRBV5-3 and TRBJ1-5; 11 bases are shared with TRBD1. TRBV5-3 is an ORF; its function is uncertain. This CDR3 has 18 amino acids. The V and J ends lost 10 bases and 2 bases, in that order; junction bases with no gene match: 17. CDR3 bases: TGTGCCTTCTGCCTCGAGGACAGGGGGCGAGTGGGCAATCAGCCCCAGCATTTT. Encoded protein: CAFCLEDRGRVGNQPQHF.

V usage is TRBV6-1 and J usage is TRBJ1-5; D remains unclear. Germline CDR1 and CDR2: MNHNS and SASEGT. The CDR3 extends over 15 amino acids. With 2 bases removed from V and 2 bases from J, the gap between germline ends came to 10 bases. CDR3 sequence reads: CASSEYRGGNQPQHF. For the CDR3, the DNA is TGTGCCAGCAGTGAATACCGGGGAGGCAATCAGCCCCAGCATTTT.

This chain links TRBV6-5 with TRBJ2-3, with TRBD2 as a possible D gene (7 bases). V was clipped by 2 bases and J by 2 bases, with 11 bases between them. This CDR3 region has 15 residues. Germline-derived CDR1 and CDR2 are MNHEY and SVGAGI. The CDR3 bases are TGTGCCAGCAGTTACCGGGGGGCGGTCACAGATACGCAGTATTTT. Translation gives CASSYRGAVTDTQYF.

This chain links TRBV10-1 with TRBJ2-2; 8 bases are shared with TRBD1. The CDR3 consists of 17 residues. Germline trimming cut 1 base from V and 4 bases from J; bases unmatched to any gene: 8. CDR1 WNHNN and CDR2 SYGVQD come from the germline V gene (reference sequence). CDR3 nucleotide sequence: TGCGCCAGCAGTGAGTGGCCAGGGGGCACTGGCACCGGGGAGCTGTTTTTT. Protein sequence: CASSEWPGGTGTGELFF.

In nucleotides, the CDR3 is TGTGCCAGCAGCCCGAGGACAGGTCCTCATGGCTACACCTTC. Protein sequence: CASSPRTGPHGYTF. V and J are TRBV7-9 and TRBJ1-2; the match to TRBD1 covers 7 bases. Trimming took 5 bases from V and 6 from J; bases not matched to a gene: 9. The CDR3 length is 14 residues. Germline values: CDR1 SEHNR, CDR2 FQNEAQ (reference sequence).

In its sample, this clone was seen once. The rearrangement joins TRBV4-3 to TRBJ1-1; D may be TRBD1 (6 bases). Germline assignment: CDR1 LGHNA and CDR2 YSLEER. The CDR3 is 15 amino acids. The germline V and J ends were trimmed by 0 bases and 1 base, with 9 bases remaining between them. Here the CDR3 DNA reads TGCGCCAGCAGCCAAGATCCAGGGGCGAACACTGAAGCTTTCTTT. Its translation: CASSQDPGANTEAFF.

The chain uses TRBV9 and TRBJ2-1, with a possible D match to TRBD1 (5 bases). Germline CDR1 and CDR2: SGDLS and YYNGEE. This CDR3 region has 17 residues. V lost 0 bases and J 2 bases, leaving 15 bases between the germline ends. CDR3 sequence reads: CASSVEPGQGTYNEQFF. The CDR3 bases are TGTGCCAGCAGCGTAGAGCCAGGGCAGGGAACCTACAATGAGCAGTTCTTC.

J is TRBJ1-2 and V is TRBV28, with 9 nucleotides matching TRBD1. Trimming at V came to 3 bases and at J to 8 bases, leaving 7 bases not matched to a gene. This CDR3 has 14 amino acids. Germline V lookup: CDR1 MDHEN, CDR2 SYDVKM. The CDR3 here is CASSLDNRGPGYTF. The DNA of the CDR3 is TGTGCCAGCAGTTTGGACAACAGGGGGCCCGGCTACACCTTC.

The chain has TRBV10-3 and TRBJ1-3; perhaps TRBD1 as D (6 bases). The V gene lost 3 bases and the J gene lost 8 bases, with 17 bases spanning the gap. The CDR3 runs to 15 residues. The germline gives CDR1 ENHRY, CDR2 SYGVKD. The CDR3 is CAISEGTLPADTIYF. CDR3 in DNA: TGTGCCATCAGTGAAGGGACACTGCCCGCTGACACCATATATTTT.

The chain joins TRBV5-6 to TRBJ1-6; tentatively, D is TRBD1 (6 bases). There are 13 residues in the CDR3. Germline V gene sequence: CDR1 SGHDT, CDR2 YYEEEE. V shed 4 bases and J shed 9 bases, with 11 bases lying between them. The CDR3 sequence is CASSTDRVSPLHF. DNA for the CDR3: TGTGCCAGCAGCACGGACAGAGTTTCACCCCTCCACTTT. Full variable domain (outside the CDR3, taken from reference TRBV5-6 and TRBJ1-6): DAGVTQSPTHLIKTRGQQVTLRCSPKSGHDTVSWYQQALGQGPQFIFQYYEEEERQRGNFPDRFSGHQFPNYSSELNVNALLLGDSALYLCASSTDRVSPLHFGNGTRLTVT.

This chain uses TRBV6-5 with TRBJ2-1; D is unclear. Per the germline V gene, CDR1 is MNHEY and CDR2 is SVGAGI. This CDR3 comprises 13 residues. V gave up 3 bases and J gave up 3 bases, with 6 bases separating them. The CDR3 is CASSYSGYNEQFF. CDR3 sequence (DNA): TGTGCCAGCAGTTATTCAGGCTACAATGAGCAGTTCTTC.

This chain connects TRBV18 to TRBJ2-1; tentative D call: TRBD2 (6 bases). The CDR3 contains 16 residues. Looked up from germline, CDR1 is KGHSH and CDR2 is LQKENI. Trimming took off 2 bases at V and 2 bases at J, with 13 bases between the two ends. The CDR3 bases are TGTGCCAGCTCACCATTTAATAGCGGACCCTACAATGAGCAGTTCTTC. This gives the protein CASSPFNSGPYNEQFF.

The rearrangement links TRBV15 to TRBJ1-1; D is possibly TRBD1 (6 bases). This CDR3 is built from 17 residues. CDR1 and CDR2 (germline): LNHNV, YYDKDF (reference sequence). V was trimmed by 0 bases and J by 0 bases, leaving 14 bases between them. The CDR3 region is CATSRDYRELMNTEAFF. For the CDR3, the DNA is TGTGCCACCAGCAGAGATTACAGGGAGCTCATGAACACTGAAGCTTTCTTT.

V usage is TRBV15 and J usage is TRBJ2-7, with 11 nucleotides matching TRBD2. The CDR3 extends over 17 amino acids. The V gene end was trimmed by 0 bases and the J gene end by 7 bases; junction bases not matched to a gene: 11. CDR1 and CDR2 from the germline V gene are LNHNV and YYDKDF (reference sequence). DNA for the CDR3: TGTGCCACCAGCAGAGAAGCTACTAGCGGGGGTTTCTGGGAGCAGTACTTC. It codes for CATSREATSGGFWEQYF.

The chain employs TRBV19 and TRBJ1-5, with 7 bases matching TRBD1. This CDR3 has 14 residues. Germline CDR1 reads LNHDA; CDR2 reads SQIVND (reference sequence). Germline trimming cut 8 bases from V and 7 bases from J; bases unmatched to any gene: 11. DNA for the CDR3: TGTGCCAGTGATACAGGGGTCTGGTGGCAGCCCCAGCATTTT. The encoded protein is CASDTGVWWQPQHF.

This clone was found once. The CDR3 reads CASSPSPDKTEAFF. The CDR3 bases are TGTGCCAGCAGTCCCTCACCTGACAAAACTGAAGCTTTCTTT. V is TRBV6-5 and J is TRBJ1-1; D not certain. Germline V lookup: CDR1 MNHEY, CDR2 SVGAGI. The V gene lost 5 bases and the J gene lost 5 bases, with 15 bases spanning the gap. The CDR3 covers 14 residues.

The chain combines TRBV5-5 with TRBJ1-2; 9 bases map to TRBD1. Trimming at V came to 4 bases and at J to 6 bases, leaving 13 bases not matched to a gene. CDR1 is SGHKS, CDR2 YYEKEE, per germline (reference sequence). This CDR3 has 16 residues. As DNA, the CDR3 is TGTGCCAGCAGCACATCCGGGACAGGGTTTCAGGATGGCTACACCTTC. Its translation is CASSTSGTGFQDGYTF. The variable domain in full, completed from reference TRBV5-5 and TRBJ1-2, reads DAGVTQSPTHLIKTRGQQVTLRCSPISGHKSVSWYQQVLGQGPQFIFQYYEKEERGRGNFPDRFSARQFPNYSSELNVNALLLGDSALYLCASSTSGTGFQDGYTFGSGTRLTVV.

This chain connects TRBV7-8 to TRBJ2-7, with TRBD1 matching 7 bases. The V gene end was trimmed by 1 base and the J gene end by 4 bases; junction bases not matched to a gene: 7. This CDR3 contains 15 residues. Germline-derived CDR1 and CDR2 are SGHVS and FQNEAQ. CDR3 amino acids: CASSLGQGTPYEQYF. The CDR3, as DNA: TGTGCCAGCAGCTTAGGACAGGGAACCCCTTACGAGCAGTACTTC.

The chain carries TRBV5-1 and TRBJ2-7, with 12 nucleotides matching TRBD2. Germline V gene lookup returns CDR1 SGHRS and CDR2 YFSETQ. The CDR3 loop spans 18 amino acids. The V gene end was trimmed by 4 bases and the J gene end by 7 bases; junction bases not matched to a gene: 18. CDR3 in DNA: TGCGCCAGCAGCAATCTAGCGGGGGGGACAAACCCCCGAAGGGAGCAGTACTTC. Translating it yields CASSNLAGGTNPRREQYF.

V usage is TRBV5-1 and J usage is TRBJ1-1; D unclear. Per germline, CDR1 SGHRS and CDR2 YFSETQ. Trimming pared 1 base from V and 7 bases from J, leaving 11 bases between. The CDR3 runs to 13 residues. The CDR3 region has the DNA TGCGCCAGCAGCTTGTGGAGCGGGGATGAAGCTTTCTTT. Protein: CASSLWSGDEAFF.

Only one count was recorded for this clone. The V call is TRBV4-3, the J call TRBJ1-6; the D is unclear. Trimming took off 4 bases at V and 7 bases at J, with 5 bases between the two ends. The V gene's germline CDR1 is LGHNA and CDR2 YSLEER. The CDR3 has 12 residues. The CDR3, as DNA: TGCGCCAGCAGCCTCCCAAATTCACCCCTCCACTTT. The encoded protein is CASSLPNSPLHF.

The CDR3 here is CASSYLNREETQYF. The CDR3 nucleotides read TGTGCCAGCAGTTACTTGAATAGAGAGGAGACCCAGTACTTC. V and J are TRBV6-6 and TRBJ2-5; D gene unclear. CDR1 and CDR2 (germline): MNHNY, SVGAGI (reference sequence). V was trimmed by 1 base and J by 5 bases, leaving 11 bases between them. The CDR3 loop spans 14 amino acids.